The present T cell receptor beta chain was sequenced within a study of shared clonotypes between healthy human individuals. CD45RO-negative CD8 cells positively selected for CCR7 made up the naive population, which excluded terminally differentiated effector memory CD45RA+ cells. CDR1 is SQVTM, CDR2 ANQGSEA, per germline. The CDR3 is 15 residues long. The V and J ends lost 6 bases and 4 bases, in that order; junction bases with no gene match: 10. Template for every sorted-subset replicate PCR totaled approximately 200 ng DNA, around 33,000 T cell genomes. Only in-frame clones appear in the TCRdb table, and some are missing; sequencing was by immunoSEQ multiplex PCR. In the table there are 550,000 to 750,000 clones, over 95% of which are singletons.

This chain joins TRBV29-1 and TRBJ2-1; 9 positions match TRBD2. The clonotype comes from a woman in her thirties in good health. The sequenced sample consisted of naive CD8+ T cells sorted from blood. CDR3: CSVSGWLAGYNEQFF. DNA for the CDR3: TGCAGCGTCTCCGGGTGGCTAGCGGGGTACAATGAGCAGTTCTTC.